What follows describes a single T cell receptor (beta chain). This clonotype was detected many times. Its antigen is unknown. Base qualities were left out, and no much larger clone turns up one base away. These data come from a study of T cells in Graves' hyperthyroidism and ophthalmopathy (dated by TCRdb to about 2019). In the study overall: A discovery cohort of roughly 100 patients, about 43 with Graves' ophthalmopathy and about 58 with stable Graves' hyperthyroidism, was used to find distinguishing TCR V-J signatures. Following sampling, methimazole starting at 30 mg daily was given to hyperthyroidism patients, and high-dose intravenous methylprednisolone was given to ophthalmopathy patients. The 100 or so discovery patients were randomly divided into training and test sets at a 7:3 ratio. Prospective prediction of ophthalmopathy was tested in an independent validation cohort of 18 to 20 hyperthyroidism patients and 17 patients who later progressed to ophthalmopathy. The paper describes TCR Vbeta CDR3 sequencing of around 140 peripheral blood samples, made up of approximately 40 ophthalmopathy patients, some 80 hyperthyroidism patients and roughly 17 progressor patients. The study also compared thyroid tissue and blood T-cell repertoires from five or six Graves' hyperthyroidism patients. Results and caveats for the whole study, not just this receptor: Blood samples also contained most of the expanded thyroid clonotypes (frequency above 0.001), which suggests that blood repertoires may reflect thyroid immune responses. Sample size was not statistically predetermined, and blinding of investigators to group allocation was not performed. In validation, progression to ophthalmopathy was predicted by the model with 55% to 71% sensitivity and around 76% specificity, a median of roughly 6.4 months before onset. Ophthalmopathy was separated from stable hyperthyroidism by a 13 V-J signature model, with approximately 90% sensitivity and about 84% specificity obtained in cross-validation and 80%/75% obtained in testing.

Exclusion was applied to patients with uncontrolled infections, other autoimmune diseases, pregnancy or lactation. Diagnoses were based on clinical symptoms, serum thyroxine and TRAb, thyroid ultrasound and orbital computed tomography. Total RNA was extracted with Trizol reagent, and quality was checked on an Agilent 2100 Bioanalyzer. The TCR beta CDR3 regions were amplified from the RNA transcripts. The TCR CDR3 was subjected to a first round of RT-PCR using the HTBI primer set and the Qiagen OneStep RT-PCR kit. The libraries were constructed in a second round of multiplex PCR and then size-selected and purified. Paired-end sequencing of the libraries was performed with 100 bp reads on an Illumina HiSeq2000. In the source study's methods: SOAPnuke was used to process the raw data, removing reads that contained adapters or uncalled bases, had a mean Phred below 15, or lacked an exact match to the constant primer or identifier. High-quality paired reads were merged using COPE v1.2.5, and each unique nucleotide sequence was defined as a clonotype. MiTCR v1.1 was used to align clonotypes to the IMGT TRBV, TRBD and TRBJ reference segments. The analysis was restricted to V-J combinations with a frequency above 0.0001, which together covered roughly 99% of the repertoires. The TCS score was defined as F50 (clonal expansion) divided by E x V (chaos), with BLOSUM62-based TCRdist calculated between CDR3 peptides within each V-J. Welch's t-statistics and random forest reduced some 510 V-J features to 13, which were used in a naive Bayes classifier (R e1071). Thyroid-blood repertoire similarity was quantified with the Morisita-Horn index. The public reads were run again by TCRdb, first through fastp at Q25 and then through MiXCR, and only productive beta chains were kept. A single entry per CDR3 protein holds the most common genes and DNA from its merged rows. TCRdb's processing, not the authors' own work, is the source of the V and J calls. This sample has 450,000 to 700,000 distinct CDR3 sequences in its table, and around 42% of those were observed once. The ten top clones hold roughly 20% of the sample.

The junction carries 3 bases between V and J, which are trimmed by 2 bases and 1 base respectively. The CDR3 runs 13 residues from the cysteine to the phenylalanine. The kept DNA is CDR3 alone, 39 bases in frame from the first base. CDR1 and CDR2 were assigned from the germline V gene (reference sequence) as LGHDT and YNNKEL. This chain joins TRBV3-1 to TRBJ1-3, with the D gene call left open. The receptor was derived from an adult woman with Graves' disease, either hyperthyroidism or ophthalmopathy (not recorded which). The sample consisted of peripheral blood or thyroid tissue (not recorded which). At the DNA level, the sequence is TGTGCCAGCAGCCAAAGTTCTGGAAACACCATATATTTT. It translates as CASSQSSGNTIYF.